This TCR beta chain derives from a study of early T cells in non-severe SARS-CoV-2 infection. Overall study context: Chains stayed unpaired after sequencing of bulk RNA from unsorted whole blood. Study-wide results and limits: There was a bias toward anti-spike CD8 responses in VDJdb matching, which missed private and CD4 specificities.

Unique molecular identifiers were attached to individual cDNA molecules. TCRdb fed the 5' RACE reads into MiXCR, producing one record per CDR3 protein. The sample holds approximately 20,000 distinct CDR3 sequences, 5% seen once. On this clonotype: Its specificity is not known.

The CDR3 length is 13 residues. The germline V and J ends were trimmed by 7 bases and 2 bases, with 9 bases remaining between them. The TCR sequence derives from an adult who was a healthcare worker with PCR-confirmed SARS-CoV-2 infection or an uninfected control (not recorded which). The V gene is TRBV12-3 or TRBV12-4, the J gene TRBJ2-1; perhaps D is TRBD1 or TRBD2 (5 bases each). Sequenced input: whole blood. The CDR3 nucleotides are TGTGCCAGCACCCCGGGGCCCTACAATGAGCAGTTCTTC. This encodes CASTPGPYNEQFF.